This is a list of T cell receptor beta chains from one sample in a study of T cell repertoires in cytomegalovirus infection. Each CDR3 protein gets one entry after TCRdb re-called the reads with MiXCR. This sample has around 530,000 distinct CDR3 sequences, with about a quarter found just once. The sample taken for sequencing was PBMCs. Every receptor here comes from a human donor in good health (CMV status not recorded). Some clones in this sample may be carry-over from other donors' samples. The CDR3 runs from the conserved cysteine through the conserved F or W. A D gene is named only where the DNA matches it firmly. Expanded clones get a size class; other rows say once, few or many, or leave the size out.

J,size,D,V,CDR3,DNA
TRBJ1-5,few,TRBD1,TRBV19,CASSIQGVYQPQHF,TGTGCCAGTAGTATCCAGGGGGTCTATCAGCCCCAGCATTTT
TRBJ2-3,.,.,TRBV13,CASSSVRVTDTQYF,TGTGCCAGCAGTTCCGTCAGAGTCACAGATACGCAGTATTTT
TRBJ1-2,.,.,TRBV6-1,CASSESRRAYGYTF,TGTGCCAGCAGTGAAAGTCGTAGGGCGTATGGCTACACCTTC
TRBJ1-1,.,.,TRBV12-3/TRBV12-4,CASSHSGLNTEAFF,TGTGCCAGCAGCCATTCAGGTTTGAACACTGAAGCTTTCTTT
TRBJ1-5,.,.,TRBV6-2/TRBV6-3,CASSYVQGGQPQHF,TGTGCCAGCAGTTACGTTCAGGGTGGACAGCCCCAGCATTTT
TRBJ1-5,few,.,TRBV24-1,CATRSSKGGNQPQHF,TGTGCCACCCGGTCATCAAAAGGTGGCAATCAGCCCCAGCATTTT
TRBJ1-5,few,TRBD1,TRBV7-2,CASSQGGGQPQHF,TGTGCCAGCAGCCAAGGGGGCGGCCAGCCCCAGCATTTT
TRBJ2-3,few,.,TRBV12-3/TRBV12-4,CASSPSGPDDTQYF,TGTGCCAGCAGTCCCTCAGGGCCAGACGATACGCAGTATTTT
TRBJ1-5,.,TRBD1,TRBV19,CASRDRGGYSNQPQHF,TGTGCCAGTAGGGACAGGGGGGGATATAGCAATCAGCCCCAGCATTTT
TRBJ1-1,few,.,TRBV6-5,CASSYIQSNTEAFF,TGTGCCAGCAGTTATATACAGTCGAACACTGAAGCTTTCTTT
TRBJ2-5,few,.,TRBV3-1,CASSRLGGTRETQYF,TGTGCCAGCAGCCGCCTAGGAGGGACACGGGAGACCCAGTACTTC
TRBJ1-2,many,TRBD1,TRBV27,CASSPRTGTYGYTF,TGTGCCAGCAGTCCGAGGACAGGAACTTATGGCTACACCTTC
TRBJ2-2,few,TRBD2,TRBV6-5,CASSYSAGGPSGELFF,TGTGCCAGCAGTTATTCGGCGGGAGGGCCCTCCGGGGAGCTGTTTTTT
TRBJ2-5,few,.,TRBV11-2,CASSKMDGSRSGTQYF,TGTGCCAGCAGCAAGATGGACGGGAGTCGTTCTGGGACCCAGTACTTC
TRBJ2-1,few,.,TRBV10-3,CAISEDLLRNEQFF,TGTGCCATCAGTGAAGACCTCCTACGGAATGAGCAGTTCTTC
TRBJ1-5,.,.,TRBV19,CASSVGPNGQPQHF,TGTGCCAGTAGTGTAGGACCGAATGGTCAGCCCCAGCATTTT
TRBJ2-5,.,TRBD2,TRBV7-9,CASSHVKGGPMETQYF,TGTGCCAGCAGCCACGTAAAGGGAGGGCCGATGGAGACCCAGTACTTC
TRBJ2-1,few,.,TRBV5-1,CASSYVAPENEQFF,TGCGCCAGCAGCTACGTCGCCCCCGAGAATGAGCAGTTCTTC
TRBJ1-6,.,.,TRBV5-4,CASSLETPGSPLHF,TGTGCCAGCAGCTTGGAGACTCCCGGTTCACCCCTCCACTTT
TRBJ2-2,.,TRBD2,TRBV20-1,CSAARLAGGAGELFF,TGCAGTGCTGCTCGACTAGCGGGAGGCGCCGGGGAGCTGTTTTTT
TRBJ2-5,.,.,TRBV14,CASSQVGGTQYF,TGTGCCAGCAGCCAAGTGGGGGGGACCCAGTACTTC
TRBJ2-5,many,TRBD1,TRBV11-2,CASSSPPGDRYQETQYF,TGTGCCAGCAGCTCCCCCCCGGGGGACAGGTACCAAGAGACCCAGTACTTC
TRBJ1-3,.,.,TRBV6-6,CASSSLGVVGNTIYF,TGTGCCAGCAGTTCCCTGGGGGTGGTTGGAAACACCATATATTTT
TRBJ2-2,.,.,TRBV7-9,CASSGSGTFTGELFF,TGTGCCAGCAGCGGGAGCGGAACTTTCACCGGGGAGCTGTTTTTT
TRBJ2-1,few,TRBD2,TRBV12-3/TRBV12-4,CASSLTSGSPEQFF,TGTGCCAGCAGTTTAACTAGCGGGAGTCCTGAGCAGTTCTTC
TRBJ2-1,many,TRBD1,TRBV7-6,CASSATGLIGYNEQFF,TGTGCCAGCAGCGCGACAGGGCTTATAGGGTACAATGAGCAGTTCTTC
TRBJ1-2,.,.,TRBV7-2,CASSAGGWRANYGYTF,TGTGCCAGCAGCGCGGGAGGGTGGCGGGCTAACTATGGCTACACCTTC
TRBJ1-1,.,.,TRBV7-9,CASTSPQGGTEAFF,TGTGCCAGCACCTCTCCCCAGGGAGGTACTGAAGCTTTCTTT
TRBJ2-3,few,TRBD2,TRBV12-3/TRBV12-4,CASSFRGRADTQYF,TGTGCCAGCAGTTTTCGCGGGAGGGCCGATACGCAGTATTTT
TRBJ2-1,few,TRBD2,TRBV6-1,CASSQGLAVKTFF,TGTGCCAGCAGTCAAGGACTAGCGGTTAAAACGTTCTTC
TRBJ1-5,.,.,TRBV30,CAWSVDSDQPQHF,TGTGCCTGGAGTGTAGACAGCGATCAGCCCCAGCATTTT
TRBJ1-1,.,.,TRBV20-1,CSAGTPVGVEAFF,TGCAGTGCCGGGACACCGGTAGGGGTTGAAGCTTTCTTT
TRBJ2-2,.,TRBD2,TRBV11-3,CASSPTSGVSGELFF,TGTGCCAGCAGCCCAACTAGCGGGGTGAGCGGGGAGCTGTTTTTT
TRBJ2-7,few,.,TRBV28,CASRSGSLEQYF,TGTGCCAGCAGGTCAGGTTCACTCGAGCAGTACTTC
TRBJ2-3,many,.,TRBV4-3,CASSQEADTQYF,TGCGCCAGCAGCCAAGAGGCGGATACGCAGTATTTT
TRBJ1-5,.,.,TRBV12-3/TRBV12-4,CASSLARFHQPQHF,TGTGCCAGCAGTTTAGCGCGGTTCCATCAGCCCCAGCATTTT